This T cell receptor beta chain was obtained from a study of T cells in localized non-small cell lung cancer. Study results and caveats: Uninvolved neighboring lung showed the greatest T cell clonality, exceeding tumor. Within adjacent lung there appeared a median approximately 57 of the top 100 tumor clones. Density of T cells in blood, when higher, went with longer overall survival.

Some clones are missing from TCRdb's copy, which holds only in-frame ones; the method was immunoSEQ multiplex PCR. Of 58,000 or so clones listed, roughly 90% are singletons. Worth noting for this clone: Its specificity is not known.

There are 14 residues in the CDR3. The V gene's germline CDR1 is MNHEY and CDR2 SMNVEV (reference sequence). V was pared by 6 bases and J by 0 bases, with 9 bases between. The chain employs TRBV27 and TRBJ2-1; D remains unclear. This TCR derives from a woman aged 40-70 years with stage I lung adenocarcinoma. The source was peripheral blood, collected before any cancer treatment. The CDR3 here is CASRGYSSYNEQFF. CDR3 bases: TGTGCCAGCAGGGGTTACAGCTCCTACAATGAGCAGTTCTTC.